This T cell receptor beta chain was obtained from a study of T-cell memory formation after mild COVID-19. TCRdb passed the 5' RACE reads through MiXCR, listing each CDR3 protein once. The data contain around 410,000 distinct CDR3 sequences, more than 20% of them singletons. The V segment lost 1 base and the J segment 7 bases; nucleotides outside the gene matches: 10. Germline CDR1 MNHEY, CDR2 SMNVEV (reference sequence). The CDR3 runs 16 residues. This clonotype occurred a few times. The receptor comes from an adult woman who had mild COVID-19 (a few samples of this study predate the infection). Cell type and time point are not known. The sample consisted of PBMCs or a T cell subset sorted from them (not recorded which). The chain combines TRBV27 with TRBJ2-5, with 9 bases aligning to TRBD1. The CDR3 DNA reads TGTGCCAGCAGTTTATACGGGCACAGGGGGCGAGTGACCCAGTACTTC. Protein: CASSLYGHRGRVTQYF.